One sample yielded the 30 T cell receptor beta chains listed below, sequenced in a study of graft-versus-host responses after intestinal transplantation (dated by TCRdb to the early 2020s). The library was prepared using the immunoSEQ multiplex PCR assay. The clones in this table, taken by TCRdb from immuneACCESS, are in-frame only. Not every clone is retained; where verified, under half of the shortfall comes from an unresolved V gene, and the cause of the rest is unknown. This sample comprises approximately 10,000 clones, 94% of them detected only once. The top ten constitute roughly 2.2% of the sample. The sequencing here drew on PBMCs, taken 8 days after intestinal transplant. These receptors were obtained from a human patient who received an intestinal transplant, so some T cells may come from the graft donor.

V is TRBV28 and J is TRBJ2-3; 7 positions agree with TRBD1. The CDR3 spans 16 residues. J gave up 2 bases and V 3 bases, and 8 bases lay outside the gene matches. Germline CDR1 is MDHEN and CDR2 is SYDVKM. In DNA, the CDR3 is TGTGCCAGCAGTTTTCCCCGGGACAGACCCACAGATACGCAGTATTTT. Translated: CASSFPRDRPTDTQYF.

The chain uses TRBV28 and TRBJ2-6, with 10 positions matching TRBD1. This CDR3 is 17 amino acids long. Looked up from germline, CDR1 is MDHEN and CDR2 is SYDVKM. J gave up 0 bases and V 4 bases, and 3 bases lay outside the gene matches. For the CDR3, the DNA is TGTGCCAGCAGTTGGGACAGGGGAATCTCTGGGGCCAACGTCCTGACTTTC. It translates to CASSWDRGISGANVLTF. The entire variable domain, with the rest obtained from reference TRBV28 and TRBJ2-6, is as follows: DVKVTQSSRYLVKRTGEKVFLECVQDMDHENMFWYRQDPGLGLRLIYFSYDVKMKEKGDIPEGYSVSREKKERFSLILESASTNQTSMYLCASSWDRGISGANVLTFGAGSRLTVL.

As regards this clone: No conserved phenylalanine or tryptophan is present at the end of the CDR3, so a read error is the likely explanation. Because the CDR3's place on the DNA is in doubt, the DNA is left out and the CDR3 is given as listed by TCRdb. The V gene is TRBV30, the J gene TRBJ2-7. 11 amino acids form the CDR3, both terminal residues included. Looked up from germline, CDR1 is GTSNPN and CDR2 is SVGIG (reference sequence). The CDR3 sequence is CAWSVPGRWRI.

Here the CDR3 reads CASSSSRERSYEQYF. The CDR3 DNA sequence: TGCGCCAGCAGCTCGTCTCGGGAGCGTTCCTACGAGCAGTACTTC. The chain couples TRBV5-1 to TRBJ2-7, with D possibly matching TRBD2 (6 bases). This CDR3 has 15 residues. Trimming took off 3 bases at V and 1 base at J, with 14 bases between the two ends. The germline gives CDR1 SGHRS, CDR2 YFSETQ.

V and J are TRBV28 and TRBJ2-1, with 7 bases matching TRBD1. V trimming: 5 bases; J trimming: 2 bases; junction bases outside the gene matches: 6. The CDR3 length is 15 residues. Germline V gives CDR1 MDHEN, CDR2 SYDVKM. CDR3: CASSKTGTAYNEQFF. In DNA, the CDR3 is TGTGCCAGCAGTAAAACCGGGACAGCCTACAATGAGCAGTTCTTC. Drawing the rest from reference TRBV28 and TRBJ2-1, the complete variable domain is DVKVTQSSRYLVKRTGEKVFLECVQDMDHENMFWYRQDPGLGLRLIYFSYDVKMKEKGDIPEGYSVSREKKERFSLILESASTNQTSMYLCASSKTGTAYNEQFFGPGTRLTVL.

The chain employs TRBV14 and TRBJ2-1; D may be TRBD1 (6 bases). Trimming took 3 bases from V and 2 from J, leaving 11 bases between them. There are 15 residues in the CDR3. Looked up from germline, CDR1 is SGHDN and CDR2 is FVKESK. As DNA, the CDR3 is TGTGCCAGCAGCCATCGACAGGCGCCCTACAATGAGCAGTTCTTC. Translation gives CASSHRQAPYNEQFF.

DNA for the CDR3: TGTGCCAGCAGCTCGGGACTACTCTACAATGAGCAGTTCTTC. Translating it yields CASSSGLLYNEQFF. J is TRBJ2-1 and V is TRBV7-3; 7 nucleotides agree with TRBD2. Germline CDR1 SGHTA, CDR2 FQGTGA. The CDR3 contains 14 residues. Unmatched junction bases numbered 3, after V lost 4 bases and J lost 3 bases.

The chain has TRBV4-1 and TRBJ1-1; D gene unclear. The CDR3 totals 15 residues. Trimming pared 1 base from V and 5 bases from J, leaving 14 bases between. Germline V gives CDR1 MGHRA, CDR2 YSYEKL. CDR3: CASSQGAAGGTEAFF. In DNA, the CDR3 is TGCGCCAGCAGCCAAGGAGCGGCAGGAGGGACTGAAGCTTTCTTT.

The chain has TRBV5-6 and TRBJ2-7, with 7 bases matching TRBD2. The J segment lost 2 bases and the V segment lost 1 base, leaving 3 bases of the junction unmatched. The germline V gene has CDR1 SGHDT and CDR2 YYEEEE. The CDR3 loop spans 14 amino acids. The CDR3 sequence is CASSLRAGPYEQYF. The CDR3 bases are TGTGCCAGCAGCTTGAGAGCGGGGCCCTACGAGCAGTACTTC.

The chain is built from TRBV10-1 and TRBJ2-1; 10 bases are shared with TRBD2. Germline-derived CDR1 and CDR2 are WNHNN and SYGVQD (reference sequence). There are 15 residues in the CDR3. V lost 5 bases, J lost 6 bases, and 7 bases stayed unmatched. The CDR3 region has the DNA TGCGCCAGCAGTACTACTAGCGGGGTTTCCAATGAGCAGTTCTTC. This codes for CASSTTSGVSNEQFF.

This clone was observed once. The V and J genes are TRBV5-4 and TRBJ2-3, with 7 bases matching TRBD1. V lost 4 bases and J lost 1; bases outside the gene matches: 6. In germline, CDR1 is SGHNT, CDR2 YYREEE (reference sequence). There are 15 residues in the CDR3. The CDR3 bases are TGTGCCAGCAGCCCACAGGGGTCCCGCACAGATACGCAGTATTTT. Translation gives CASSPQGSRTDTQYF. Combining the CDR3 with reference TRBV5-4 and TRBJ2-3 gives the whole variable domain ETGVTQSPTHLIKTRGQQVTLRCSSQSGHNTVSWYQQALGQGPQFIFQYYREEENGRGNFPPRFSGLQFPNYSSELNVNALELDDSALYLCASSPQGSRTDTQYFGPGTRLTVL.

This clone was found once. The V gene is TRBV4-2, the J gene TRBJ2-1, with unresolved D. The germline CDR1 and CDR2 sequences are LGHNA and YNFKEQ. V dropped 0 bases and J dropped 9 bases, with 18 bases sitting between them. The CDR3 has 16 residues. CDR3 in DNA: TGTGCCAGCAGCCAAGATGCTAGTCTGGCTCAGGCTGAGCAGTTCTTC. Translation gives CASSQDASLAQAEQFF.

This chain links TRBV19 with TRBJ2-7; 12 bases match TRBD2. Germline CDR1 is LNHDA and CDR2 is SQIVND (reference sequence). The ends lost 4 bases at V and 6 bases at J; junction bases unmatched: 10. The CDR3 is 16 amino acids. The CDR3 DNA reads as TGTGCCAGTAGTACGTCGACTAGCGGGAGTAGGGTCGAGCAGTACTTC. It codes for CASSTSTSGSRVEQYF.

The gene calls are TRBV28 and TRBJ2-1; 8 nucleotides line up with TRBD1. The CDR3 is 15 residues long. Germline CDR1 reads MDHEN; CDR2 reads SYDVKM. J gave up 2 bases and V 6 bases, and 6 bases lay outside the gene matches. The CDR3 coding sequence is TGTGCCAGCAGACCCGGGACAGGTGCCTACAATGAGCAGTTCTTC. This gives the protein CASRPGTGAYNEQFF.

The V and J genes are TRBV6-5 and TRBJ1-5; D gene unclear. The CDR3 loop spans 14 amino acids. The germline V gene has CDR1 MNHEY and CDR2 SVGAGI. The V gene lost 6 bases and the J gene lost 4 bases, with 13 bases spanning the gap. CDR3 loop: CASREDGDNQPQHF. CDR3 in DNA: TGTGCCAGCAGAGAGGACGGTGATAATCAGCCCCAGCATTTT.

This sequence joins TRBV14 and TRBJ2-7; D remains ambiguous. The CDR3 spans 14 residues. V lost 1 base to trimming and J lost 2 bases, with 9 bases between them. Germline loops: CDR1 SGHDN, CDR2 FVKESK. Written as DNA, the CDR3 is TGTGCCAGCAGCCAAGTCGGTCATACCTACGAGCAGTACTTC. It is translated as CASSQVGHTYEQYF.

The chain combines TRBV7-3 with TRBJ1-1; no firm D call. The CDR3 covers 13 residues. Trimming cost V 2 bases and J 1 base, with 5 bases left between them. The germline V gene has CDR1 SGHTA and CDR2 FQGTGA. The CDR3 loop reads CASSLVQNTEAFF. CDR3 DNA: TGTGCCAGCAGCTTAGTACAGAACACTGAAGCTTTCTTT. Full variable domain (rest looked up from reference TRBV7-3 and TRBJ1-1): GAGVSQTPSNKVTEKGKYVELRCDPISGHTALYWYRQSLGQGPEFLIYFQGTGAADDSGLPNDRFFAVRPEGSVSTLKIQRTERGDSAVYLCASSLVQNTEAFFGQGTRLTVV.

This clone has just a few counts. This sequence joins TRBV19 and TRBJ2-1; the D is unclear. Trimming pared 3 bases from V and 0 bases from J, leaving 9 bases between. CDR1 LNHDA and CDR2 SQIVND come from the germline V gene (reference sequence). The CDR3 runs 15 residues. This CDR3 is CASSIAMSSYNEQFF. CDR3 nucleotide sequence: TGTGCCAGTAGTATCGCCATGAGCTCCTACAATGAGCAGTTCTTC.

This chain links TRBV23-1 with TRBJ2-5; 12 bases align to TRBD1. TRBV23-1 carries the ORF label, with uncertain function. The junction had 10 bases not matched to a gene; V was cut back by 8 bases and J by 0 bases. There are 17 residues in the CDR3. This CDR3 is CASAGQGAFADQETQYF. The CDR3 DNA reads TGCGCCAGCGCGGGACAGGGGGCGTTTGCGGACCAAGAGACCCAGTACTTC.

Only a few counts were recorded for this clone. The chain employs TRBV6-1 and TRBJ1-2; D possibly corresponds to TRBD1 (5 bases). From germline, CDR1 is MNHNS and CDR2 SASEGT. CDR3 length: 15 residues. Trimming cost V 6 bases and J 4 bases, with 18 bases left between them. The CDR3 protein is CASRRGEGGGYGYTF. CDR3 nucleotide sequence: TGTGCCAGCAGACGGGGGGAGGGCGGGGGCTATGGCTACACCTTC.

This chain connects TRBV5-1 to TRBJ2-2, with TRBD2 matching over 10 bases. J lost 6 bases, V lost 0 bases, and 5 bases had no gene match. Germline values: CDR1 SGHRS, CDR2 YFSETQ. The length of the CDR3 is 16 residues. For the CDR3, the DNA is TGCGCCAGCAGCTTGGACCCTAGCGGGAGCCCCGGGGAGCTGTTTTTT. Amino acid sequence: CASSLDPSGSPGELFF.

This rearrangement joins TRBV28 to TRBJ1-2; no definite D call. Germline CDR1 MDHEN, CDR2 SYDVKM. This CDR3 is built from 10 residues. Trimming cost V 8 bases and J 8 bases, with 9 bases left between them. The CDR3 sequence is CASGREGYTF. DNA for the CDR3: TGTGCCAGCGGGAGGGAGGGCTACACCTTC.

In nucleotides, the CDR3 is TGTGCCAGCAGTTACGGGGGGGCGAGCAATGAGCAGTTCTTC. It yields the protein CASSYGGASNEQFF. The rearrangement uses TRBV27 and TRBJ2-1; 8 nucleotides match TRBD2. V dropped 4 bases and J dropped 6; count of bases not matched to a gene: 5. Looked up from germline, CDR1 is MNHEY and CDR2 is SMNVEV (reference sequence). This CDR3 is built from 14 residues.

The gene calls are TRBV4-1 and TRBJ2-7; D tentatively fits TRBD1 or TRBD2 (5 bases each). The V gene lost 3 bases and the J gene lost 3 bases, with 12 bases spanning the gap. This CDR3 has 14 amino acids. Germline CDR1 MGHRA, CDR2 YSYEKL. The CDR3 coding sequence is TGCGCCAGCAGCCACTGGGGGACGAACTACGAGCAGTACTTC. Its translation is CASSHWGTNYEQYF.

The chain links TRBV29-1 to TRBJ2-1; maybe TRBD2 (6 bases). The CDR3 consists of 13 residues. Trimming pared 6 bases from V and 4 bases from J, leaving 13 bases between. Germline V gene lookup returns CDR1 SQVTM and CDR2 ANQGSEA. The CDR3 coding sequence is TGCAGCGTCCGGGACTCGACATACAATGAGCAGTTCTTC. Translating gives CSVRDSTYNEQFF.

The V gene is TRBV27, the J gene TRBJ2-7; 11 nucleotides align to TRBD2. Germline CDR1 is MNHEY and CDR2 is SMNVEV (reference sequence). The CDR3 is made up of 16 amino acids. V dropped 0 bases and J dropped 3; count of bases not matched to a gene: 4. CDR3 DNA: TGTGCCAGCAGTTTATCGGGGACTAGCGGCTACTACGAGCAGTACTTC. It encodes CASSLSGTSGYYEQYF.

The CDR3 sequence is CASSLAIGNEQFF. The CDR3 DNA reads as TGCGCCAGCAGCTTGGCCATTGGCAATGAGCAGTTCTTC. The chain couples TRBV5-1 to TRBJ2-1; no firm D call. The CDR3 extends over 13 amino acids. The germline gives CDR1 SGHRS, CDR2 YFSETQ. V lost 0 bases and J 6 bases, leaving 7 bases between the germline ends.

This chain uses TRBV19 with TRBJ2-1; 7 nucleotides match TRBD2. J gave up 4 bases and V 4 bases, and 10 bases lay outside the gene matches. Germline V CDR1 and CDR2: LNHDA, SQIVND (reference sequence). The CDR3 sequence is 16 residues long. DNA of the CDR3: TGTGCCAGTAGTAATTTGTGGAGCGGGGTTTACAATGAGCAGTTCTTC. It yields the protein CASSNLWSGVYNEQFF. The entire variable domain, with the rest obtained from reference TRBV19 and TRBJ2-1, is as follows: DGGITQSPKYLFRKEGQNVTLSCEQNLNHDAMYWYRQDPGQGLRLIYYSQIVNDFQKGDIAEGYSVSREKKESFPLTVTSAQKNPTAFYLCASSNLWSGVYNEQFFGPGTRLTVL.

The rearrangement uses TRBV6-5 and TRBJ1-2; 7 nucleotides line up with TRBD1. Germline values: CDR1 MNHEY, CDR2 SVGAGI. V lost 10 bases and J lost 10; bases outside the gene matches: 6. The CDR3 has 10 amino acids. The CDR3 DNA follows: TGTGCCACCCGGGACAGTTACTACACCTTC. Translation gives CATRDSYYTF.

This rearrangement joins TRBV14 to TRBJ2-7; 8 nucleotides match TRBD2. Germline lookup yields CDR1 SGHDN and CDR2 FVKESK. The CDR3 has 18 amino acids. Trimming took 2 bases from V and 0 from J; bases not matched to a gene: 12. The CDR3 here is CASSQRVPSGLSSYEQYF. CDR3 bases: TGTGCCAGCAGCCAAAGGGTGCCTAGCGGGCTCAGCTCCTACGAGCAGTACTTC.